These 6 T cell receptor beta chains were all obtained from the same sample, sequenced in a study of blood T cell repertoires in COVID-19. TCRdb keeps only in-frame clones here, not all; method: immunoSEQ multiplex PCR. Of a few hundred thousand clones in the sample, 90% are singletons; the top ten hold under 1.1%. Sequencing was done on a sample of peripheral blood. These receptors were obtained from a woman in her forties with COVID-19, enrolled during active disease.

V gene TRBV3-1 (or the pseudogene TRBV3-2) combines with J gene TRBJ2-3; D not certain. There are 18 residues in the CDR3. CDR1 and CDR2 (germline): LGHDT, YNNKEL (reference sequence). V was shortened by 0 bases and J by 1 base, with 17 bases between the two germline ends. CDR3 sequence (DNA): TGTGCCAGCAGCCAAGATATCCGGGTTGGCGTCGGCACAGATACGCAGTATTTT. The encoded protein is CASSQDIRVGVGTDTQYF.

CDR3 in DNA: TGCAGTGCTAGTGAGGGTCGACTCCGCACTGAAGCTTTCTTT. Protein product: CSASEGRLRTEAFF. The chain links TRBV20-1 to TRBJ1-1; D is undetermined. V lost 3 bases and J 4 bases, leaving 15 bases between the germline ends. This CDR3 comprises 14 residues. Germline lookup yields CDR1 DFQATT and CDR2 SNEGSKA (reference sequence).

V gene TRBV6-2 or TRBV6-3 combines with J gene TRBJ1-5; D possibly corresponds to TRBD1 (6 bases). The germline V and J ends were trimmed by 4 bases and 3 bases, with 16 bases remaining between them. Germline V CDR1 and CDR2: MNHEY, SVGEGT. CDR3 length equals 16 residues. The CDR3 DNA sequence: TGTGCCAGCAGTTGGCAAGAGGGGGTCTCCAATCAGCCCCAGCATTTT. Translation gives CASSWQEGVSNQPQHF.

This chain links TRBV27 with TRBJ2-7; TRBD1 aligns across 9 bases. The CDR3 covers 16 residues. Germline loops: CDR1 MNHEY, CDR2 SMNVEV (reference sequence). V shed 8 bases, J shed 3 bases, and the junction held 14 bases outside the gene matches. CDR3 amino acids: CASSQVGQGYHYEQYF. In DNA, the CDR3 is TGTGCCAGCTCCCAGGTGGGACAGGGTTATCACTACGAGCAGTACTTC.

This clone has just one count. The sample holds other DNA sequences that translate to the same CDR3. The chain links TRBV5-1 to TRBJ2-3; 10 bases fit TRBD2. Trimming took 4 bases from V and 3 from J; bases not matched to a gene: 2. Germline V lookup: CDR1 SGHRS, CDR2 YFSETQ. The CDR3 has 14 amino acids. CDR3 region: CASSPGLATDTQYF. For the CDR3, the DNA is TGCGCCAGCAGCCCGGGACTAGCGACAGATACGCAGTATTTT.

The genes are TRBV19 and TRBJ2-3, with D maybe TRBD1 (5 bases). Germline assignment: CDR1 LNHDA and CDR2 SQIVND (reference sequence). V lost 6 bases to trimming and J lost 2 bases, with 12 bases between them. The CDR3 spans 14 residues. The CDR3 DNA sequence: TGTGCCAGTAGGCCAGGGATCTTCACAGATACGCAGTATTTT. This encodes CASRPGIFTDTQYF.